This T cell receptor (beta chain) was sequenced during a study of T cells expressing NK-cell markers. This CDR3 contains 13 residues. From germline, CDR1 is SGHTA and CDR2 FQGNSA. TCRdb re-called the 5' RACE reads and gives one entry per CDR3 protein, without DNA. This sample's table has some 440,000 distinct CDR3 sequences. This receptor was obtained from a woman in her forties or fifties in good health. The chain links TRBV7-2 to TRBJ2-1; TCRdb's D call, TRBD2, is unchecked because there is no DNA. The specimen was blood T cells: a sorted CD56 or NKG2C T cell subset, CD4+ or CD8+ T cells, or bulk PBMC T cells (not recorded which). CDR3 amino acids: CASSLRRNREQFF.